The next 19 T cell receptor beta chains were all read from a single sample in a study of kidney transplant recipient with SARS-CoV-2 infection. TCRdb reprocessed the reads via MiXCR and lists one record per CDR3 protein. The repertoire includes 200,000 to 300,000 distinct CDR3 sequences, roughly 26% of them detected once, and around 7.8% sits in the top ten. The source was a blood sample, collected at baseline and on roughly day 120 from a kidney transplant recipient. The origin of the receptors is a male patient aged 25 to 39 who had COVID-19 and was a kidney transplant recipient. The graft donor may be the source of some T cells.

The J gene is TRBJ2-1, the V gene TRBV4-2; 8 bases map to TRBD2. The V gene's germline CDR1 is LGHNA and CDR2 YNFKEQ. CDR3 size: 15 residues. V lost 1 base and J lost 7; bases outside the gene matches: 6. CDR3 DNA: TGTGCCAGCAGCCAAGCGGGGGGGCCGGGGAATGAGCAGTTCTTC. It specifies CASSQAGGPGNEQFF.

In regard to this clonotype: This could be a read error, since a much larger clone is one nucleotide away. The V gene is TRBV11-3, the J gene TRBJ2-3; no firm D call. Germline lookup yields CDR1 SGHNT and CDR2 YENEEA. Deletions cut 2 bases from V and 0 bases from J, with 6 bases between. This CDR3 comprises 14 residues. This chain's CDR3 is CASSLTPSTDTQYF. In DNA, the CDR3 is TGTGCCAGCAGCTTAACCCCAAGCACAGATACGCAGTATTTT.

This clonotype was counted at least ten times. The chain uses TRBV6-5 and TRBJ2-7; 9 bases align to TRBD1. The CDR3 is made up of 14 amino acids. CDR1 and CDR2 from the germline V gene are MNHEY and SVGAGI. Unmatched junction bases numbered 9, after V lost 5 bases and J lost 7 bases. The CDR3 reads CASSETGGAFEQYF. The CDR3 DNA reads TGTGCCAGCAGTGAAACAGGGGGCGCGTTTGAGCAGTACTTC.

This clonotype has ten or more counts. The chain carries TRBV4-2 and TRBJ2-7; unclear D gene. V gave up 2 bases and J gave up 5 bases, with 10 bases separating them. CDR1 and CDR2 (germline): LGHNA, YNFKEQ. This CDR3 has 13 amino acids. The CDR3 loop reads CASSQSLSDEQYF. The CDR3 bases are TGTGCCAGCAGCCAATCTTTGAGCGACGAGCAGTACTTC.

As regards this clonotype: A read error may be the cause here, since a much bigger clone is one base away. V and J are TRBV13 and TRBJ2-1; possible D gene TRBD1, 6 bases. V gave up 6 bases and J gave up 2 bases, with 17 bases separating them. Per the germline V gene, CDR1 is PRHDT and CDR2 is FYEKMQ (reference sequence). There are 16 residues in the CDR3. CDR3 sequence reads: CASSSKQGRPYNEQFF. As DNA, the CDR3 is TGTGCCAGCAGTTCAAAACAGGGTCGGCCCTACAATGAGCAGTTCTTC.

A note on this clonotype: This may stem from a read error, because a much larger clone lies one nucleotide away. The rearrangement joins TRBV28 to TRBJ2-7, with 9 bases identical to TRBD2. There are 15 residues in the CDR3. V shed 5 bases and J 2 bases; nucleotides not matched to a gene: 7. Germline V gene data show CDR1 as MDHEN and CDR2 as SYDVKM. The CDR3: CASSGASGTPYEQYF. CDR3 in DNA: TGTGCCAGCAGTGGTGCTAGCGGGACACCCTACGAGCAGTACTTC.

This clonotype appeared many times. V is TRBV28 and J is TRBJ1-3; D is perhaps TRBD1 (5 bases). Germline loops: CDR1 MDHEN, CDR2 SYDVKM. The CDR3 is made up of 13 amino acids. V gave up 8 bases and J gave up 4 bases, with 12 bases separating them. The CDR3 reads CASRGSGGNTIYF. The CDR3 DNA is TGTGCCAGCCGGGGCAGCGGAGGAAACACCATATATTTT.

This clonotype was seen ten or more times. This chain uses TRBV7-9 with TRBJ1-2; D remains ambiguous. CDR1 is SEHNR, CDR2 FQNEAQ, per germline (reference sequence). This CDR3 has 15 residues. V was shortened by 1 base and J by 4 bases, with 13 bases between the two germline ends. The chain's CDR3 is CASSLDRGLTYGYTF. The CDR3 DNA reads as TGTGCCAGCAGCTTAGATCGGGGTCTTACCTATGGCTACACCTTC.

A note on this clonotype: Given a far larger clone just one base away, this is likely a sequencing read error. This rearrangement joins TRBV5-1 to TRBJ2-5; 14 bases are shared with TRBD2. Germline V lookup: CDR1 SGHRS, CDR2 YFSETQ. The CDR3 length is 15 residues. The DNA for the CDR3 is TGCGCCAGTGGGGACGGCGGGACTAGCGGGAGAGGGCTCCATTTC. Amino acids: CASGDGGTSGRGLHF.

This clonotype showed up many times. The rearrangement links TRBV29-1 to TRBJ2-7; TRBD1 aligns across 7 bases. The ends lost 2 bases at V and 2 bases at J; junction bases unmatched: 0. The CDR3 spans 12 residues. Per the germline V gene, CDR1 is SQVTM and CDR2 is ANQGSEA. DNA for the CDR3: TGCAGCGTTGAACAGGGGGCCTACGAGCAGTACTTC. Residues: CSVEQGAYEQYF.

This clonotype was recorded many times. The gene calls are TRBV30 and TRBJ1-6, with D possibly being TRBD1 (6 bases). Trimming removed 1 base at V and 1 base at J, with 11 bases between. CDR1 is GTSNPN and CDR2 is SVGIG in the germline V gene (reference sequence). The CDR3 sequence is 16 residues long. The CDR3 loop reads CAWSGGQRSYNSPLHF. In DNA, the CDR3 is TGTGCCTGGAGTGGGGGACAAAGGTCCTATAATTCACCCCTCCACTTT.

This clonotype occurred many times. The CDR3, as DNA: TGTGCCAGCAGGGTGGGGCAGTCGTACACTGAAGCTTTCTTT. It encodes CASRVGQSYTEAFF. V usage is TRBV2 and J usage is TRBJ1-1, with D possibly being TRBD1 (5 bases). The CDR3 runs to 14 residues. Germline loops: CDR1 SNHLY, CDR2 FYNNEI. V lost 6 bases to trimming and J lost 3 bases, with 14 bases between them.

As to this clonotype: A junction end diverges from the germline sequence, so it may reflect a read error. As DNA, the CDR3 is TGTGCCGGCAGCCAGGACGGATCGGGACCGCCGAGGGGTGAGCAGTTCTTC. The encoded protein is CAGSQDGSGPPRGEQFF. The chain is built from TRBV3-1 and TRBJ2-1, with D tentatively TRBD1 or TRBD2 (5 bases each). CDR1 is LGHDT and CDR2 is YNNKEL in the germline V gene (reference sequence). The CDR3 covers 17 residues.

Points on this clonotype: This may be a read error: a much more frequent sequence differs by one nucleotide. CDR3 in DNA: TGTGCCAGCAGCGTAGACGGGGGTGGCTACACCTTC. It translates to CASSVDGGGYTF. V and J are TRBV9 and TRBJ1-2; weak D call: TRBD1 (5 bases). Germline V lookup: CDR1 SGDLS, CDR2 YYNGEE. This CDR3 is built from 12 residues. V gave up 0 bases and J gave up 7 bases, with 7 bases separating them.

Ten or more counts support this clonotype. This chain links TRBV3-1 with TRBJ1-2; D gene uncertain. Looked up from germline, CDR1 is LGHDT and CDR2 is YNNKEL (reference sequence). V was cut by 5 bases and J by 4 bases, with 23 bases left in between. This CDR3 has 17 residues. CDR3 DNA sequence: TGTGCCAGCAGCGAGTACCTCACCCTTCGAAAGACCTATGGCTACACCTTC. Translated: CASSEYLTLRKTYGYTF.

This clonotype was recorded many times. The V and J genes are TRBV5-6 and TRBJ1-2, with unresolved D. This CDR3 has 16 amino acids. Germline V gene sequence: CDR1 SGHDT, CDR2 YYEEEE. Between the trimmed V and J ends, which lost 7 bases and 4 bases, there was a span of 23 bases. CDR3 nucleotide sequence: TGTGCCAGCGGCATTTGCAATAGTCGAAAGACCTATGGCTACACCTTC. This codes for CASGICNSRKTYGYTF.

In the case of this clonotype: A read error is possible here, since a much larger clone lies one base away. The chain links TRBV9 to TRBJ2-7; D gene ambiguous. The CDR3 sequence is 13 residues long. The V end was cut by 0 bases, the J end by 6 bases, with 10 bases between. Germline loops: CDR1 SGDLS, CDR2 YYNGEE. This CDR3 reads CASSVAVAGEQYF. The CDR3 DNA follows: TGTGCCAGCAGCGTAGCAGTAGCAGGCGAGCAGTACTTC.

Turning to this clonotype: Possible read error: a much larger clone is one base away. J is TRBJ2-5 and V is TRBV11-2, with 8 bases lining up with TRBD1. With V trimmed by 2 bases and J by 5 bases, 10 bases remained unmatched. Germline V gene lookup returns CDR1 SGHAT and CDR2 FQNNGV. The CDR3 has 16 amino acids. The CDR3 reads CASSLLATGAGETQYF. The CDR3 DNA follows: TGTGCCAGCAGCTTATTGGCGACAGGGGCGGGGGAGACCCAGTACTTC.

Comment on this clonotype: The junction and the germline gene differ at one end; a read error may be behind it. The J gene is TRBJ2-3, the V gene TRBV27; no definite D call. CDR1 is MNHEY and CDR2 is SMNVEV in the germline V gene (reference sequence). The CDR3 consists of 14 residues. CDR3 in DNA: TGTGCCAGCAGTGATGGTCGGAGCACAGATACGCGGTATTTT. Translated, it gives CASSDGRSTDTRYF.